What follows describes a single T cell receptor (beta chain). The data originate from a study of blood T cell repertoires in COVID-19. The V end lost 0 bases, the J end lost 5 bases, and 10 bases lay between the germline ends. The CDR3 is 15 residues long. Germline V gene lookup returns CDR1 LGHNA and CDR2 YNFKEQ. Method: immunoSEQ multiplex PCR; TCRdb's copy keeps in-frame clones and lacks some. This sample has fewer than 200,000 clones, with roughly 89% found just once. The clonotype comes from a woman aged 45-59 years with acute or convalescent COVID-19. The sample taken for sequencing was peripheral blood. V and J are TRBV4-2 and TRBJ2-2; possible D gene TRBD2, 6 bases. The CDR3 sequence: CASSQESSGTGELFF. The CDR3 DNA follows: TGTGCCAGCAGCCAAGAGTCCAGCGGGACCGGGGAGCTGTTTTTT.